The present entry profiles one T cell receptor beta chain with its context. The antigen is unknown. These data are taken from a study of shared clonotypes between healthy human individuals. General observations from the study: Estimated richness values were generally larger in naive subsets than in memory subsets.

Assay used: immunoSEQ multiplex PCR; TCRdb lists only in-frame clones, some missing. The top ten clones hold roughly 24% of a sample with 550,000 to 750,000 clones, 92% of them seen once. CD8 cells regarded as naive lacked CD45RO, were positively chosen for CCR7, and omitted terminally differentiated effector memory CD45RA+ cells. The CDR3 has 15 amino acids. Trimming took 4 bases from V and 5 from J; bases not matched to a gene: 8. Per the germline V gene, CDR1 is MNHEY and CDR2 is SMNVEV (reference sequence). The chain is built from TRBV27 and TRBJ1-1; 9 bases are shared with TRBD1. The sequence came from a man aged 30 to 39 in good health. Sequenced sample: naive CD8+ T cells sorted from blood. CDR3 nucleotides: TGTGCCAGCAGTTCCCTCGGGACAGGGAGGACTGAAGCTTTCTTT. As protein: CASSSLGTGRTEAFF.